These 20 T cell receptor beta chains were all obtained from the same sample, sequenced in a study of shared clonotypes between healthy human individuals. Terminally differentiated effector memory CD45RA+ cells were excluded by CCR7 positive selection of CD45RO-negative cells. Produced via immunoSEQ multiplex PCR; TCRdb's table is partial and in-frame only. The table includes roughly 1,800,000 clones, about 95% detected once. Sequenced: naive CD8+ T cells sorted from blood. Source of these receptors: a man between 18 and 29 years old in good health.

The rearrangement uses TRBV4-1 and TRBJ2-1, with D hard to call. CDR3 length: 15 amino acids. Germline V lookup: CDR1 MGHRA, CDR2 YSYEKL. Trimming took off 2 bases at V and 7 bases at J, with 15 bases between the two ends. This chain's CDR3 is CASSQKGAFPNEQFF. The CDR3 region has the DNA TGCGCCAGCAGCCAAAAAGGAGCGTTCCCTAATGAGCAGTTCTTC.

The chain links TRBV5-4 to TRBJ1-1, with D unresolved. Trimming took off 7 bases at V and 0 bases at J, with 10 bases between the two ends. There are 13 residues in the CDR3. Per the germline V gene, CDR1 is SGHNT and CDR2 is YYREEE (reference sequence). The CDR3 DNA is TGTGCCAGCCAAGGACCTCTGAACACTGAAGCTTTCTTT. It translates to CASQGPLNTEAFF. The full variable domain, with the rest looked up from reference TRBV5-4 and TRBJ1-1, is ETGVTQSPTHLIKTRGQQVTLRCSSQSGHNTVSWYQQALGQGPQFIFQYYREEENGRGNFPPRFSGLQFPNYSSELNVNALELDDSALYLCASQGPLNTEAFFGQGTRLTVV.

With regard to this clone: Other DNA sequences from this sample encode an identical CDR3 as well. This sequence joins TRBV30 and TRBJ2-7, with 12 bases aligning to TRBD2. CDR3 size: 12 residues. The J segment lost 4 bases and the V segment lost 5 bases, leaving 0 bases of the junction unmatched. The germline V gene has CDR1 GTSNPN and CDR2 SVGIG (reference sequence). This CDR3 is CAWGLAGYEQYF. CDR3 bases: TGTGCCTGGGGACTAGCGGGGTACGAGCAGTACTTC.

Points on this clone: One end of the junction does not line up with germline, which may come from a read error. The chain links TRBV5-1 to TRBJ1-1, with TRBD1 as a possible D gene (5 bases). CDR3 length: 16 amino acids. Germline assignment: CDR1 SGHRS and CDR2 YFSETQ. CDR3 nucleotides: TGCGCCAGCAGCTACTTCCCGGATACTTCTCTGGAGGGGATTGTCTTT. Translated, it gives CASSYFPDTSLEGIVF.

For the CDR3, the DNA is TGTGCCAGCAGTTACCGAGGACCAGCCCACAATGAGCAGTTCTTC. It is translated as CASSYRGPAHNEQFF. This chain connects TRBV6-5 to TRBJ2-1, with no clear D. The CDR3 runs 15 residues. The germline V gene has CDR1 MNHEY and CDR2 SVGAGI. The V end lost 2 bases, the J end lost 5 bases, and 13 bases lay between the germline ends.

The rearrangement joins TRBV7-9 to TRBJ2-5; D remains unclear. CDR1 is SEHNR and CDR2 is FQNEAQ in the germline V gene (reference sequence). The V end was cut by 1 base, the J end by 8 bases, with 14 bases between. The CDR3 is made up of 14 amino acids. Here the CDR3 reads CASSLDYVEKTQYF. In nucleotides, the CDR3 is TGTGCCAGCAGCTTAGATTATGTGGAAAAAACCCAGTACTTC.

This chain links TRBV10-3 with TRBJ2-7; a possible D gene is TRBD2 (6 bases). Per the germline V gene, CDR1 is ENHRY and CDR2 is SYGVKD. V lost 11 bases and J 1 base, leaving 15 bases between the germline ends. The CDR3 has 13 residues. The CDR3 nucleotides are TGTGCCTCAAACCCGGGGGAGTCCTACGAGCAGTACTTC. Translated: CASNPGESYEQYF.

The chain has TRBV2 and TRBJ2-5; D perhaps matches TRBD2 (8 bases). Germline lookup yields CDR1 SNHLY and CDR2 FYNNEI. The V end lost 6 bases, the J end lost 9 bases, and 26 bases lay between the germline ends. The CDR3 contains 16 residues. CDR3 sequence reads: CASRPLAGQSQGAQYF. The CDR3 DNA sequence: TGTGCCAGCAGGCCCTTAGCGGGACAGTCCCAAGGAGCCCAGTACTTC.

The chain links TRBV4-3 to TRBJ2-3, with 7 bases aligning to TRBD2. The CDR3 loop spans 17 amino acids. V was pared by 1 base and J by 2 bases, with 9 bases of the junction left unmatched. CDR1 and CDR2 (germline): LGHNA, YSLEER. Here the CDR3 DNA reads TGCGCCAGCAGCCAAGGATTCCTAGCGGATAACACAGATACGCAGTATTTT. Protein sequence: CASSQGFLADNTDTQYF.

The genes are TRBV11-2 and TRBJ2-2, with D possibly TRBD2 on 6 matching bases. V was pared by 2 bases and J by 7 bases, with 14 bases between. Germline CDR1 reads SGHAT; CDR2 reads FQNNGV. CDR3 length equals 15 residues. CDR3 in DNA: TGTGCCAGCAGCTTATCCCCGGGGGTCGTCGGGGAGCTGTTTTTT. Protein sequence: CASSLSPGVVGELFF.

The chain joins TRBV4-1 to TRBJ2-7; D might be TRBD2 (6 bases). Trimming pared 0 bases from V and 2 bases from J, leaving 11 bases between. CDR3 length: 15 residues. Germline CDR1 is MGHRA and CDR2 is YSYEKL. CDR3 coding DNA: TGCGCCAGCAGCCAAGACTGGGAGGAAACCTACGAGCAGTACTTC. Its protein product is CASSQDWEETYEQYF.

The chain has TRBV15 and TRBJ2-7, with 9 bases fitting TRBD1. CDR3 length: 17 amino acids. Per the germline V gene, CDR1 is LNHNV and CDR2 is YYDKDF (reference sequence). V lost 0 bases, J lost 2 bases, and 8 bases stayed unmatched. DNA of the CDR3: TGTGCCACCAGCAGAGAGACTCCGGGACAGGGCACCTACGAGCAGTACTTC. Encoded protein: CATSRETPGQGTYEQYF.

The rearrangement uses TRBV27 and TRBJ2-7; 10 bases line up with TRBD1. The length of the CDR3 is 15 residues. The germline V gene has CDR1 MNHEY and CDR2 SMNVEV (reference sequence). The trim removed 5 bases at V and 7 bases at J, leaving 11 bases unmatched. In DNA, the CDR3 is TGTGCCAGCAGTGGGTCCGGGACAGGGGCTGGGGAGCAGTACTTC. It encodes CASSGSGTGAGEQYF.

V is TRBV7-9 and J is TRBJ1-2, with 10 bases lining up with TRBD1. There are 15 residues in the CDR3. Per germline, CDR1 SEHNR and CDR2 FQNEAQ (reference sequence). The ends lost 6 bases at V and 6 bases at J; junction bases unmatched: 10. CDR3 sequence reads: CASRASGTGVDGYTF. CDR3 bases: TGTGCCAGCAGGGCCTCCGGGACAGGGGTAGATGGCTACACCTTC.

The CDR3 is CASRGLAGTFYNEQFF. In nucleotides, the CDR3 is TGCGCCAGCAGGGGACTAGCGGGGACCTTCTACAATGAGCAGTTCTTC. The chain joins TRBV10-2 to TRBJ2-1; 13 bases fit TRBD2. After removal of 6 bases from V and 3 bases from J, the junction contained 5 bases not matched to a gene. CDR3 length equals 16 residues. Germline V CDR1 and CDR2: WSHSY, SAAADI.

This chain connects TRBV19 to TRBJ2-3; D remains unclear. Germline CDR1 LNHDA, CDR2 SQIVND (reference sequence). This CDR3 has 13 residues. Trimming took off 6 bases at V and 0 bases at J, with 7 bases between the two ends. CDR3 sequence reads: CASRPRSTDTQYF. The CDR3 DNA sequence: TGTGCCAGTAGACCCCGTAGCACAGATACGCAGTATTTT.

V and J are TRBV9 and TRBJ2-2; TRBD2 matches 13 bases. Germline V gene sequence: CDR1 SGDLS, CDR2 YYNGEE. V gave up 3 bases and J gave up 4 bases; unmatched junction bases: 12. The CDR3 runs to 19 residues. In DNA form, the CDR3 reads TGTGCCAGCAGCGCCGAGGGACTAGCGGGACCCGTGGGCACCGGGGAGCTGTTTTTT. Translation gives CASSAEGLAGPVGTGELFF.

This clone was detected once. The chain is built from TRBV27 and TRBJ2-1; no definite D call. CDR3 length equals 15 residues. From germline, CDR1 is MNHEY and CDR2 SMNVEV (reference sequence). Trimming shortened V by 2 bases and J by 0 bases, and 8 bases separated the two germline ends. The CDR3 DNA follows: TGTGCCAGCAGTTTAGTTAGTCCCTCCTACAATGAGCAGTTCTTC. The encoded protein is CASSLVSPSYNEQFF.

V is TRBV6-1 and J is TRBJ1-4, with D perhaps TRBD1 (5 bases). The germline V gene has CDR1 MNHNS and CDR2 SASEGT. V dropped 4 bases and J dropped 0 bases, with 12 bases sitting between them. CDR3 length equals 16 residues. In DNA, the CDR3 is TGTGCCAGCAGTGTTACCCTGACAGCAACTAATGAAAAACTGTTTTTT. As protein: CASSVTLTATNEKLFF.

The chain couples TRBV4-3 to TRBJ1-1; perhaps TRBD1 as D (5 bases). Per the germline V gene, CDR1 is LGHNA and CDR2 is YSLEER. CDR3 length: 17 amino acids. Between the trimmed V and J ends, which lost 0 bases and 5 bases, there was a span of 19 bases. As DNA, the CDR3 is TGCGCCAGCAGCCAAGAAGGGCCAGCCGGGGAGGGGACTGAAGCTTTCTTT. Translated, it gives CASSQEGPAGEGTEAFF.